The clone carrying this TCR beta chain was counted between two and nine times. This entry is derived from a study of blood T cells in healthy people across ages. V lost 0 bases, J lost 9 bases, and 9 bases lay in between. Germline V lookup: CDR1 MNHEY, CDR2 SVGAGI. CDR3 length: 13 amino acids. Combining a sample-barcoded 5' primer with a J-beta primer mix, a second PCR ran for about 6 to 11 cycles. TCRdb re-called the 5' RACE reads with MiXCR, one entry per CDR3 protein. The sample lists almost 800,000 distinct CDR3 sequences, roughly 60% occurring once. The sample was blood. The chain employs TRBV6-5 and TRBJ2-1; tentative D call: TRBD2 (6 bases). This receptor was identified in a man aged 25 to 45 in good health. The CDR3 is CASSYSTRSEQFF. Here the CDR3 DNA reads TGTGCCAGCAGTTACTCGACTAGAAGTGAGCAGTTCTTC.